This passage covers 17 T cell receptor beta chains from one sample sequenced in a study of T cells in tuberculosis (dated by TCRdb to the late 2010s). PBMC were thawed, rested overnight, stained with GMM-loaded CD1B tetramer, a Live/Dead dye and anti-CD3, and then sorted on a FACS Aria II. CD1B tetramers were loaded with C32 glucose monomycolate purified from Rhodococcus equi. The library was prepared using the immunoSEQ multiplex PCR assay. TCRdb retrieved this table from immuneACCESS and kept in-frame rearrangements only. Not all clones are present; in checked studies, unresolved V genes account for under half, and no reason is known for the remainder. The sample has about 54,000 clones on record, roughly 90% of them singletons. The ten largest make up around a fifth of the sample. Sequencing input: CD1b-GMM tetramer-negative cells sorted from PBMCs. The sample's cell subset or site label, in plain terms: T cells not binding CD1B-GMM tetramer, sorted from same donor. All receptors come from an adult woman with latent tuberculosis.

V and J are TRBV13 and TRBJ2-5; 8 nucleotides line up with TRBD2. The CDR3 runs 16 residues. CDR1 is PRHDT and CDR2 is FYEKMQ in the germline V gene (reference sequence). V lost 3 bases to trimming and J lost 3 bases; unmatched junction nucleotides: 9. The CDR3 sequence is CASSLASGSWKETQYF. The DNA of the CDR3 is TGTGCCAGCAGCTTGGCGAGCGGGAGTTGGAAAGAGACCCAGTACTTC. The full variable domain, rest sourced from reference TRBV13 and TRBJ2-5, is AAGVIQSPRHLIKEKRETATLKCYPIPRHDTVYWYQQGPGQDPQFLISFYEKMQSDKGSIPDRFSAQQFSDYHSELNMSSLELGDSALYFCASSLASGSWKETQYFGPGTRLLVL.

This clone showed up just once. The chain carries TRBV30 and TRBJ1-4; 9 nucleotides align to TRBD1. The germline gives CDR1 GTSNPN, CDR2 SVGIG (reference sequence). The CDR3 loop spans 14 amino acids. V trimming: 5 bases; J trimming: 3 bases; junction bases outside the gene matches: 4. In DNA, the CDR3 is TGTGCCTGGGCGACAGGGGGTTCTAATGAAAAACTGTTTTTT. Protein: CAWATGGSNEKLFF.

The genes are TRBV6-6 and TRBJ2-3; TRBD2 is a possible D gene (7 bases). CDR1 and CDR2 (germline): MNHNY, SVGAGI (reference sequence). V was shortened by 6 bases and J by 4 bases, with 14 bases between the two germline ends. This CDR3 comprises 14 residues. Here the CDR3 DNA reads TGTGCCAGCAGCCACGGAGGGGGGGCAGATACGCAGTATTTT. This codes for CASSHGGGADTQYF.

The gene calls are TRBV6-5 and TRBJ1-3, with 9 nucleotides matching TRBD1. There are 16 residues in the CDR3. Germline CDR1 is MNHEY and CDR2 is SVGAGI. After removal of 3 bases from V and 4 bases from J, the junction contained 7 bases not matched to a gene. CDR3 in DNA: TGTGCCAGCAGTTATGGGTTGACAGGGGGAGGAAACACCATATATTTT. Protein product: CASSYGLTGGGNTIYF.

The chain is built from TRBV5-1 and TRBJ2-3; 12 bases align to TRBD2. The CDR3 runs 17 residues. Trimming removed 2 bases from V and 8 bases from J; junction bases left unmatched: 12. In germline, CDR1 is SGHRS, CDR2 YFSETQ. The CDR3, as DNA: TGCGCCAGCAGCTTCTCGACTAGCGGGGGAACCCAGGGTACGCAGTATTTT. Its translation: CASSFSTSGGTQGTQYF. The whole variable domain, filled in from reference TRBV5-1 and TRBJ2-3, reads KAGVTQTPRYLIKTRGQQVTLSCSPISGHRSVSWYQQTPGQGLQFLFEYFSETQRNKGNFPGRFSGRQFSNSRSEMNVSTLELGDSALYLCASSFSTSGGTQGTQYFGPGTRLTVL.

This clone occurred once. Here the CDR3 reads CASSLFHLADEQFF. Written as DNA, the CDR3 is TGTGCCAGCAGCTTGTTTCACCTAGCCGATGAGCAGTTCTTC. The J gene is TRBJ2-1, the V gene TRBV7-8; possible D gene TRBD2, 5 bases. Trimming stripped 3 bases from V and 8 bases from J, with 14 bases between. CDR1 is SGHVS, CDR2 FQNEAQ, per germline. The CDR3 runs 14 residues.

V usage is TRBV28 and J usage is TRBJ2-5, with 7 bases aligning to TRBD1. TRBJ2-7 explains the end of the DNA better; the J call may be wrong. CDR3 length equals 13 residues. The germline gives CDR1 MDHEN, CDR2 SYDVKM. The DNA of the CDR3 is TGTGCCAGCAGTTTCGACAGGGTATACGAGCAGTACTTC. Amino acid sequence: CASSFDRVYEQYF.

The CDR3 protein is CASSLSVTGNNEQFF. As DNA, the CDR3 is TGTGCCAGCAGTTTATCGGTCACAGGGAACAATGAGCAGTTCTTC. V usage is TRBV27 and J usage is TRBJ2-1; TRBD1 might be the D (6 bases). The CDR3 has 15 amino acids. In germline, CDR1 is MNHEY, CDR2 SMNVEV (reference sequence). V was clipped by 0 bases and J by 5 bases, with 11 bases between them.

This clone was picked up one time. The genes are TRBV7-2 and TRBJ2-1, with 10 bases lining up with TRBD2. Germline CDR1 SGHTA, CDR2 FQGNSA. The J segment lost 4 bases and the V segment lost 6 bases, leaving 6 bases of the junction unmatched. The CDR3 is 15 amino acids. This chain's CDR3 is CASSSTSGQYNEQFF. The CDR3 bases are TGTGCCAGCAGTTCGACTAGCGGGCAATACAATGAGCAGTTCTTC. Full variable domain (rest looked up from reference TRBV7-2 and TRBJ2-1): GAGVSQSPSNKVTEKGKDVELRCDPISGHTALYWYRQSLGQGLEFLIYFQGNSAPDKSGLPSDRFSAERTGGSVSTLTIQRTQQEDSAVYLCASSSTSGQYNEQFFGPGTRLTVL.

The V gene is TRBV7-9, the J gene TRBJ2-5; 14 bases are shared with TRBD2. The CDR3 length is 18 residues. V gave up 7 bases and J gave up 5 bases; unmatched junction bases: 15. Germline V gene sequence: CDR1 SEHNR, CDR2 FQNEAQ (reference sequence). CDR3 sequence reads: CASILTSGRAWDLETQYF. The CDR3 DNA is TGTGCCAGCATCCTGACTAGCGGGAGGGCCTGGGATCTGGAGACCCAGTACTTC.

This chain joins TRBV28 and TRBJ2-7, with TRBD2 as a possible D gene (5 bases). Per the germline V gene, CDR1 is MDHEN and CDR2 is SYDVKM. V lost 6 bases and J 0 bases, leaving 15 bases between the germline ends. This CDR3 has 15 amino acids. CDR3 sequence reads: CASRSGIGSSYEQYF. CDR3 nucleotides: TGTGCCAGCAGAAGCGGTATCGGAAGCTCCTACGAGCAGTACTTC.

CDR3 DNA: TGCGCCAGCAGGACCGAGGACAGGGGCGAGACCCAGTACTTC. The encoded protein is CASRTEDRGETQYF. V and J are TRBV5-1 and TRBJ2-5, with TRBD1 identical over 9 bases. This CDR3 region has 14 residues. CDR1 is SGHRS and CDR2 is YFSETQ in the germline V gene. J was trimmed by 5 bases and V by 5 bases; bases with no gene match: 7.

Only a few counts were recorded for this clone. The chain uses TRBV7-9 and TRBJ1-3; the D is unclear. Trimming stripped 4 bases from V and 3 bases from J, with 7 bases between. Per the germline V gene, CDR1 is SEHNR and CDR2 is FQNEAQ (reference sequence). This CDR3 spans 13 amino acids. This chain's CDR3 is CASSSLFGNTIYF. In DNA form, the CDR3 reads TGTGCCAGCAGCTCCCTCTTTGGAAACACCATATATTTT.

V gene TRBV9 combines with J gene TRBJ2-3; D is uncertain. The CDR3 contains 17 residues. V gave up 4 bases and J gave up 1 base, with 19 bases separating them. In germline, CDR1 is SGDLS, CDR2 YYNGEE. CDR3 sequence (DNA): TGTGCCAGCAGCAGGCGATCTGGGCATTACGGCACAGATACGCAGTATTTT. This translates into CASSRRSGHYGTDTQYF.

The chain joins TRBV5-4 to TRBJ2-3, with 7 bases identical to TRBD1. The CDR3 contains 15 residues. CDR1 and CDR2 (germline): SGHNT, YYREEE (reference sequence). V shed 4 bases and J 0 bases; nucleotides not matched to a gene: 5. The CDR3 bases are TGTGCCAGCAGCAGCGACAGGGTGAGCACAGATACGCAGTATTTT. Amino acids: CASSSDRVSTDTQYF.

This clone has only one observation. The V and J genes are TRBV29-1 and TRBJ2-7; D not resolved. The CDR3 is made up of 14 amino acids. The germline V gene has CDR1 SQVTM and CDR2 ANQGSEA. V shed 3 bases and J shed 1 base, with 13 bases lying between them. CDR3 nucleotide sequence: TGCAGCGTTGAGTCCCCGACGGGTTCCTACGAGCAGTACTTC. Translation gives CSVESPTGSYEQYF.

The genes are TRBV7-9 and TRBJ1-3; D unresolved. This CDR3 has 14 residues. The ends were cut back, 5 bases at V and 1 base at J, with 9 bases in the middle. Germline-derived CDR1 and CDR2 are SEHNR and FQNEAQ (reference sequence). The CDR3 here is CASSQEWSGNTIYF. The CDR3 DNA is TGTGCCAGCAGCCAAGAGTGGTCTGGAAACACCATATATTTT.